Listed below are T cell receptor beta chains from one sample, sequenced in a study of post-analysis software for immune sequencing data. TCRdb itself ran the PCR reads through MiXCR, one entry per CDR3 protein. The sample records fewer than 700,000 distinct CDR3 sequences, around 47% being singletons. Source material: blood. Every receptor here comes from a girl under 18 with multiple sclerosis. CDR3s include the opening cysteine and the closing phenylalanine or tryptophan. D genes are given only for firm matches. Some rows have no size entry. The others give once, few or many, or a class for an expanded clone.

.	TRBJ2-1	.	TRBV5-5	TGTGCCAGCAGGGGTGAGGTGGTGGGGAATGAGCAGTTCTTC	CASRGEVVGNEQFF
.	TRBJ2-1	few	TRBV5-1	TGCGCCAGCAGCTTGGGAAGCAAGGTGAATGAGCAGTTCTTC	CASSLGSKVNEQFF
.	TRBJ2-1	few	TRBV7-6	TGTGCCAGCAGCACTCTAGACAGGCCTTCGTCCTACAATGAGCAGTTCTTC	CASSTLDRPSSYNEQFF
.	TRBJ1-1	.	TRBV12-3/TRBV12-4	TGTGCCAGCAGTTTACCGGCGGAGGGGACTGAAGCTTTCTTT	CASSLPAEGTEAFF
TRBD2	TRBJ2-3	.	TRBV20-1	TGCAGTGCTAGAGCCAGGACTAGCCATCTCACAGATACGCAGTATTTT	CSARARTSHLTDTQYF
TRBD2	TRBJ2-5	few	TRBV7-2	TGTGCCAGCAGCTTCGGACTAGCGGGCGTCCAAGAGACCCAGTACTTC	CASSFGLAGVQETQYF
.	TRBJ2-5	few	TRBV7-9	TGTGCCAGCAGCTTAGGGCTCCGGGCGCGGGACGGACGAGAGACCCAGTACTTC	CASSLGLRARDGRETQYF
.	TRBJ2-3	.	TRBV5-1	TGCGCCAGCAGCGCGGCTTGGACTAGCACAGATACGCAGTATTTT	CASSAAWTSTDTQYF
.	TRBJ2-7	.	TRBV9	TGTGCCAGCAGCGCAGCCTTATATTCCTACGAGCAGTACTTC	CASSAALYSYEQYF
TRBD1	TRBJ2-7	many	TRBV7-6	TGTGCCAGCAGCTTAAGGGGGACAGTCCGGGCCTACGAGCAGTACTTC	CASSLRGTVRAYEQYF
TRBD2	TRBJ2-3	few	TRBV20-1	TGCAGTGCTAGCGGGACTAGTCAAGATACGCAGTATTTT	CSASGTSQDTQYF
.	TRBJ2-7	few	TRBV9	TGTGCCAGCAGCGTAGGACTCGCGGACTACGAGCAGTACTTC	CASSVGLADYEQYF
TRBD2	TRBJ2-5	.	TRBV20-1	TGCAGTGCTAGAATTGGACTAGCGGGGGGCCAAGAGACCCAGTACTTC	CSARIGLAGGQETQYF
.	TRBJ1-5	few	TRBV6-5	TGTGCCAGCAGCGCAGCTTATAGCAATCAGCCCCAGCATTTT	CASSAAYSNQPQHF
TRBD1	TRBJ2-7	.	TRBV7-2	TGTGCCAGCAGCTTAACCGGGACAGAGACCTACGAGCAGTACTTC	CASSLTGTETYEQYF
TRBD1	TRBJ2-2	few	TRBV7-2	TGTGCCAGCAGCTTAGCCTCGACAGGGGTGAACACCGGGGAGCTGTTTTTT	CASSLASTGVNTGELFF
.	TRBJ2-1	.	TRBV12-3/TRBV12-4	TGTGCCACCAAAGTAAACAATGAGCAGTTCTTC	CATKVNNEQFF
TRBD1	TRBJ2-1	.	TRBV5-1	TGCGCCAGCAGCGACCGGACAGGGGAGACCTACAATGAGCAGTTCTTC	CASSDRTGETYNEQFF
TRBD1	TRBJ2-5	.	TRBV4-1	TGCGCCAGCAGCCGAGACCGGGACAGTAAAGAGACCCAGTACTTC	CASSRDRDSKETQYF
.	TRBJ1-2	few	TRBV7-9	TGTGCCAGCAGCTTAGTCATGCGGGGGCGACAAGGTTATGGCTACACCTTC	CASSLVMRGRQGYGYTF
.	TRBJ2-3	.	TRBV3-1	TGTGCCAGCAGCTCGCGACATCATCCGAGTTCTAACACAGATACGCAGTATTTT	CASSSRHHPSSNTDTQYF
.	TRBJ1-1	few	TRBV29-1	TGCAGCGTTTCCCTGACTGAAGCTTTCTTT	CSVSLTEAFF
TRBD1	TRBJ2-7	few	TRBV20-1	TGCAGTGCTAGCTCCCGCCGGGACAGAGCCTACGAGCAGTACTTC	CSASSRRDRAYEQYF
TRBD2	TRBJ2-4	.	TRBV12-3/TRBV12-4	TGTGCCAGCAGCCCCTTAGAAGCGGGAGGGCGGGACATTCAGTACTTC	CASSPLEAGGRDIQYF
TRBD2	TRBJ2-1	.	TRBV12-3/TRBV12-4	TGTGCCAGCAGTTTACGGACTAGCGGGGGGCGGGAGCAGTTCTTC	CASSLRTSGGREQFF
.	TRBJ1-2	.	TRBV6-6	TGTGCCAGCAGTTACGGAGACAGTACTAACTATGGCTACACCTTC	CASSYGDSTNYGYTF
.	TRBJ2-3	.	TRBV7-9	TGTGCCAGCAGCTCGCTAGCGACAGATACGCAGTATTTT	CASSSLATDTQYF
.	TRBJ2-2	.	TRBV20-1	TGCAGTGCTAGAGTAGGGTCCCGCACCGGGGAGCTGTTTTTT	CSARVGSRTGELFF
.	TRBJ1-1	few	TRBV20-1	TGCAGTGCTAGCCTCGAGGGGGGAGGCTCTGAAGCTTTCTTT	CSASLEGGGSEAFF
TRBD2	TRBJ2-3	.	TRBV12-3/TRBV12-4	TGTGCCAGCAGTTTAGGGACTAGCGGCAGAGCAGATGCGCAGTATTTT	CASSLGTSGRADAQYF
.	TRBJ2-1	.	TRBV6-4	TGTGCCAGCAGTGACTCGAAGGAGGGGCCAGGGGATGAGCAGTTCTTC	CASSDSKEGPGDEQFF
TRBD1	TRBJ1-2	few	TRBV7-2	TGTGCCAGCAGCTTTCGGACCGGACAGGGGCGAAATGGCTACACCTTC	CASSFRTGQGRNGYTF
TRBD1	TRBJ2-5	few	TRBV29-1	TGCAGCGTTGAAGACAGGACAGGCCAAGAGACCCAGTACTTC	CSVEDRTGQETQYF
.	TRBJ2-3	.	TRBV12-3/TRBV12-4	TGTGCCAGCACCCTTATTGGAGATACGCAGTATTTT	CASTLIGDTQYF
.	TRBJ1-2	.	TRBV12-3/TRBV12-4	TGTGCCAGCTCGGGCGTCCAGCCGATCTATGGCTACACCTTC	CASSGVQPIYGYTF
TRBD1	TRBJ1-6	.	TRBV5-1	TGCGCCAGCAGCTTGGAGCGGGACAGGGGAAATTCACCCCTCCACTTT	CASSLERDRGNSPLHF
.	TRBJ2-5	.	TRBV10-3	TGTGCCATCAGTGACGGGGTTGGCGAGACCCAGTACTTC	CAISDGVGETQYF
.	TRBJ2-7	.	TRBV2	TGTGCCGTACGGACGGGACCCCTCGAGCAGTACTTC	CAVRTGPLEQYF
.	TRBJ2-3	.	TRBV6-1	TGTGCCGGCGAGAAAGATGGGACCGCAGATACGCAGTATTTT	CAGEKDGTADTQYF
TRBD2	TRBJ2-3	.	TRBV12-3/TRBV12-4	TGTGCCAGCAGTTTAGGACTAGCGGGGGGGCCTGTGAGAGATACGCAGTATTTT	CASSLGLAGGPVRDTQYF
TRBD1	TRBJ2-7	.	TRBV7-2	TGTGCCAGCAGCTTCGGGACAGGCCCTACTGAGCAGTACTTC	CASSFGTGPTEQYF
TRBD1	TRBJ2-5	few	TRBV7-6	TGTGCCAGCAGACCTGACGGACAGGGTGGACAGTACTTC	CASRPDGQGGQYF
.	TRBJ2-3	.	TRBV7-3	TGTGCCAGCAGCTTAAAAGGGTTTAGCACAGATACGCAGTATTTT	CASSLKGFSTDTQYF
.	TRBJ1-2	.	TRBV7-9	TGTGCCAGCCCCGTCAATGCGGAGGGGTCCTATGGCTACACCTTC	CASPVNAEGSYGYTF
.	TRBJ2-7	few	TRBV4-1	TGCGCCAGCAGCGGCATCGTCGGATATCACTACGAGCAGTACTTC	CASSGIVGYHYEQYF
TRBD1	TRBJ2-5	few	TRBV5-1	TGCGCCAGCAGCGGGGACAGCGGACGACAAGAGACCCAGTACTTC	CASSGDSGRQETQYF
.	TRBJ2-3	.	TRBV20-1	TGCAGTGCTGGGGCTGGGTCAGATACGCAGTATTTT	CSAGAGSDTQYF
.	TRBJ1-2	.	TRBV4-1	TGCGCCAGCAGCCAAGATTCCCGGGGCGACTATGGCTACACCTTC	CASSQDSRGDYGYTF
TRBD2	TRBJ2-7	.	TRBV5-1	TGCGCCAGCAGCGTGCGGGAGAACTCCTACGAGCAGTACTTC	CASSVRENSYEQYF
TRBD1	TRBJ1-2	.	TRBV10-3	TGTGCCATCAGTGAGCTAAAGGACAGGGGTTTTGGCTACACCTTC	CAISELKDRGFGYTF
.	TRBJ2-5	.	TRBV10-3	TGTGCCATCAGTGAGACCGGGGGGCCCCAAGAGACCCAGTACTTC	CAISETGGPQETQYF
TRBD1	TRBJ2-5	.	TRBV7-9	TGTGCCAGCAGCCTGCGACAGGGAGTGTACTTC	CASSLRQGVYF
TRBD1	TRBJ1-5	.	TRBV4-2	TGTGCCAGCAGCCAAGATTGGGGACAGGGACGGCAGCCCCAGCATTTT	CASSQDWGQGRQPQHF
TRBD2	TRBJ2-1	.	TRBV7-9	TGTGCCAGCAGCCTGGGAGCGGGAGGGTTCGATGAGCAGTTCTTC	CASSLGAGGFDEQFF
.	TRBJ2-7	.	TRBV29-1	TGCAGCGTGGTGACATTTTACCCCACCTACGAGCAGTACTTC	CSVVTFYPTYEQYF
TRBD1	TRBJ2-3	.	TRBV20-1	TGCAGTGCGAAACAGGGGGCGGCAGATACGCAGTATTTT	CSAKQGAADTQYF
TRBD1	TRBJ1-2	.	TRBV5-1	TGCGCCAGCAGCGGGACAGGTGTCGCCTATGGCTACACCTTC	CASSGTGVAYGYTF